The 7 T cell receptor beta chains below come from one sample, sequenced in a study of OX40 agonist ivuxolimab in advanced cancers. Assay: immunoSEQ multiplex PCR; the TCRdb copy retains only in-frame clones and omits some. Here the sample spans over 100,000 clones, just over 90% being singletons. Sequencing was performed on CD4+ or CD8+ T cells sorted from blood, taken in a trial of the OX40 agonist ivuxolimab. The origin of the receptors is an adult with an advanced solid tumor such as melanoma, head and neck, liver or kidney cancer.

This chain joins TRBV19 and TRBJ1-1; 8 nucleotides align to TRBD1. The length of the CDR3 is 13 residues. J gave up 5 bases and V 11 bases, and 10 bases lay outside the gene matches. From germline, CDR1 is LNHDA and CDR2 SQIVND (reference sequence). CDR3 protein: CASTRTGLTEAFF. In DNA, the CDR3 is TGTGCCTCTACCCGGACAGGGTTGACTGAAGCTTTCTTT.

This chain connects TRBV7-2 to TRBJ2-7, with D perhaps matching TRBD1 (6 bases). Germline-derived CDR1 and CDR2 are SGHTA and FQGNSA. The CDR3 contains 15 residues. The V end lost 1 base, the J end lost 2 bases, and 12 bases lay between the germline ends. As DNA, the CDR3 is TGTGCCAGCAGCTTAGGGCAGGGGTATACCTACGAGCAGTACTTC. Its translation: CASSLGQGYTYEQYF.

The CDR3, as DNA: TGTGCCAGCAGCGTAGCTTGGGGAGCGGGAGGTGAGACCCAGTACTTC. It yields the protein CASSVAWGAGGETQYF. V gene TRBV9 combines with J gene TRBJ2-5; 9 nucleotides align to TRBD2. This CDR3 comprises 16 residues. CDR1 and CDR2 from the germline V gene are SGDLS and YYNGEE. The V and J ends lost 0 bases and 5 bases, in that order; junction bases with no gene match: 8.

This chain links TRBV11-2 with TRBJ2-5; a weak D match, TRBD1 (6 bases). TRBJ2-7 matches the DNA end more closely, so the J call is doubtful. Germline V gene sequence: CDR1 SGHAT, CDR2 FQNNGV. The length of the CDR3 is 15 residues. CDR3 sequence: CASSLPGTILYEQYF. CDR3 nucleotides: TGTGCCAGCAGCTTACCTGGGACAATTCTCTACGAGCAGTACTTC.

The rearrangement links TRBV29-1 to TRBJ2-3; D ambiguous. The germline gives CDR1 SQVTM, CDR2 ANQGSEA. The CDR3 extends over 14 amino acids. The ends were cut back, 7 bases at V and 4 bases at J, with 18 bases in the middle. The CDR3 DNA sequence: TGCAGCGCCACGGACCTCGGCGTTGCAGATACGCAGTATTTT. Translated: CSATDLGVADTQYF.

This chain joins TRBV9 and TRBJ1-3, with TRBD1 matching over 10 bases. The germline V gene has CDR1 SGDLS and CDR2 YYNGEE. CDR3 length equals 16 residues. V lost 3 bases and J lost 2; bases outside the gene matches: 5. The CDR3 spells CASSGKGTGAGNTIYF. CDR3 DNA: TGTGCCAGCAGCGGCAAGGGGACAGGGGCTGGAAACACCATATATTTT.

The chain is built from TRBV11-3 and TRBJ2-2, with unresolved D. The CDR3 is made up of 15 amino acids. With 1 base removed from V and 3 bases from J, the gap between germline ends came to 9 bases. The germline V gene has CDR1 SGHNT and CDR2 YENEEA. The CDR3 is CASSLGLSDTGELFF. In DNA form, the CDR3 reads TGTGCCAGCAGCTTAGGGCTTTCTGACACCGGGGAGCTGTTTTTT.